This T cell receptor beta chain is from a study of blood T cell repertoires in COVID-19. Study information: Samples taken during acute and convalescent COVID-19 were collected in the United States, Italy and Spain. In each case, the material was cDNA or gDNA derived from T cells, B-cell-depleted T cells, or PBMCs.

Germline values: CDR1 SGHVS, CDR2 FQNEAQ. The CDR3 has 17 residues. Trimming cost V 4 bases and J 2 bases; bases outside gene matches: 8. Authors' methods: Reference gene primer amplification in the assay estimated nucleated cell counts. Data came from immunoSEQ multiplex PCR; TCRdb stores just in-frame clones and leaves some out. That table supplies the V and J calls and clone size; D and trimming were determined from the DNA. The sample lists 110,000 or so clones; 70% to 90% were seen once. The clonotype comes from a man aged 55 to 70 with acute or convalescent COVID-19. This chain uses TRBV7-8 with TRBJ1-4; the match to TRBD1 covers 9 bases. Input material: peripheral blood. Written as DNA, the CDR3 is TGTGCCAGCAGCTCAAGAACCGGGACAGGGACTAATGAAAAACTGTTTTTT. This codes for CASSSRTGTGTNEKLFF.